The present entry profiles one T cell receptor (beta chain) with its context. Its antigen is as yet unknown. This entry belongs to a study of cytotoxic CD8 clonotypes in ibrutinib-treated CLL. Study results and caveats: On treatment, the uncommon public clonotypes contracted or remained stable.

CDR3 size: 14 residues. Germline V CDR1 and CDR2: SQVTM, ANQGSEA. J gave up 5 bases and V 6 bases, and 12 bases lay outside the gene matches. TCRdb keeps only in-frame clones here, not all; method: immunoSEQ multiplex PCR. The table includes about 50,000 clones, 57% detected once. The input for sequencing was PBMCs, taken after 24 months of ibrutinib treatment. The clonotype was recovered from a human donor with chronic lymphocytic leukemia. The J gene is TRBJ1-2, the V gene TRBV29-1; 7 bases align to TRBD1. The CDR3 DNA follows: TGCAGCGTGACCGGGACAGAGTTATCATATGGCTACACCTTC. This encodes CSVTGTELSYGYTF. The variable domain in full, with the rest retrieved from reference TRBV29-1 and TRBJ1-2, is SAVISQKPSRDICQRGTSLTIQCQVDSQVTMMFWYRQQPGQSLTLIATANQGSEATYESGFVIDKFPISRPNLTFSTLTVSNMSPEDSSIYLCSVTGTELSYGYTFGSGTRLTVV.